Listed below are T cell receptor beta chains from one sample, sequenced in a study of long-term antiretroviral therapy in people with HIV. Sequencing was performed with immunoSEQ multiplex PCR; in TCRdb, only in-frame clones are kept and a portion is missing. The repertoire includes tens of thousands of clones, 65% to 90% of them detected once, and less than 5.5% sits in the top ten. This specimen consisted of unsorted PBMCs, obtained around 3.3 years after starting antiretroviral therapy. Source of these receptors: a man between 18 and 29 years old with HIV. CDR3s include the opening cysteine and the closing phenylalanine or tryptophan.

J | V | CDR3
TRBJ2-7 | TRBV15 | CATSRASPFYEQYF
TRBJ2-7 | TRBV10-1 | CASSEVGDQKYF
TRBJ1-1 | TRBV6-5 | CASSYSTGEVEAFF
TRBJ2-7 | TRBV7-9 | CASSSNVGGTSYEQYF
TRBJ1-6 | TRBV15 | CATSSRESLGSPLHF
TRBJ2-3 | TRBV5-5 | CASSLEGRDFDTQYF
TRBJ2-2 | TRBV10-3 | CATWDMNTGELFF
TRBJ1-5 | TRBV2 | CASSGTDQGPQHF
TRBJ1-1 | TRBV19 | CASSIPPVTEAFF
TRBJ2-5 | TRBV5-6 | CASSMDGGVQETQYF
TRBJ1-1 | TRBV25-1 | CASSLERSTEAFF
TRBJ1-2 | TRBV2 | CASSPGWTSNYGYTF
TRBJ1-1 | TRBV7-3 | CASSSGVATEAFF
TRBJ2-3 | TRBV9 | CASSEGGRAGDTQYF
TRBJ1-1 | TRBV11-2 | CASSPPGEAFF
TRBJ1-1 | TRBV20-1 | CSASGTGEAFF
TRBJ2-7 | TRBV28 | CASSFLSSGRYEQYF
TRBJ1-5 | TRBV27 | CASSHDRGNQPQHF
TRBJ1-2 | TRBV28 | CASSPMTGGINYGYTF
TRBJ2-2 | TRBV7-2 | CASSLYSAPQNTGELFF
TRBJ2-7 | TRBV7-9 | CASSPPGVLSGEQYF
TRBJ2-7 | TRBV27 | CASSLSGITSEQYF
TRBJ2-5 | TRBV6-5 | CASSYAGTGFQETQYF
TRBJ2-7 | TRBV28 | CASSRPPFEYF
TRBJ2-1 | TRBV6-6 | CASDVIGQGAINEQFF
TRBJ1-3 | TRBV19 | CASSDRDPNSGNTIYF
TRBJ2-1 | TRBV5-1 | CASSLGASAGGEQFF
TRBJ2-7 | TRBV5-1 | CASSLGQGRYEQYF
TRBJ1-1 | TRBV27 | CASSSPTGGFTEAFF
TRBJ1-5 | TRBV9 | CASSVDGWGRQPQHF
TRBJ2-7 | TRBV6-5 | CASSWTKGDYEQYF
TRBJ1-1 | TRBV9 | CASSAGGAAGTEAFF
TRBJ1-6 | TRBV2 | CASSTPPGSLGNSPLHF
TRBJ2-7 | TRBV14 | CASRDGWHYEQYF
TRBJ1-5 | TRBV2 | CASSDKVRAYSNQPQHF
TRBJ1-1 | TRBV19 | CASSPSPQGAEAFF
TRBJ1-6 | TRBV7-2 | CASSLVNSPLHF
TRBJ1-2 | TRBV7-2 | CASSLGDVYGYTF
TRBJ1-6 | TRBV5-1 | CASSLLLGGDSPLHF
TRBJ2-1 | TRBV9 | CASSYNYNEQFF
TRBJ2-7 | TRBV5-1 | CASSRGTGDYEQYF
TRBJ2-7 | TRBV7-9 | CASSPPKGDYEQYF
TRBJ1-1 | TRBV4-1 | CASSQTDTEAFF
TRBJ2-1 | TRBV27 | CASGQGNYNEQFF
TRBJ2-1 | TRBV7-2 | CASSLSDRGFHEQFF
TRBJ2-1 | TRBV5-1 | CASSPGTSLYNEQFF
TRBJ1-4 | TRBV12-5 | CASGLLLHRVDPTNEKLFF
TRBJ2-1 | TRBV5-8 | CATYSGSYNEQFF
TRBJ2-3 | TRBV18 | CASSPTASTRPTDTQYF
TRBJ2-4 | TRBV28 | CASSLILGGFAKNIQYF
TRBJ1-5 | TRBV25-1 | CASSEVRGAHSNQPQHF